The sequence of this T cell receptor beta chain was determined in a study of Tregs in tolerant kidney transplant recipients. The protocol was immunoSEQ multiplex PCR, while the TCRdb copy is restricted to in-frame clones and leaves out a portion. The sample yields about 120,000 clones, almost 95% seen once. The J segment lost 0 bases and the V segment lost 8 bases, leaving 7 bases of the junction unmatched. The germline CDR1 and CDR2 sequences are MNHEY and SVGAGI. The CDR3 is 15 amino acids. Thawed PBMCs were FACS-sorted into unstimulated CD4+CD25+CD127- regulatory T cells, CD4+CD25- non-regulatory cells, CD4 and CD8 cells.

The receptor comes from a human donor in good health. Sequencing was carried out using CD4+ T cells from blood. The gene calls are TRBV6-5 and TRBJ1-1; the match to TRBD1 covers 9 bases. The CDR3 here is CASRSTGGMNTEAFF. The CDR3 region has the DNA TGTGCCAGCCGATCGACAGGGGGAATGAACACTGAAGCTTTCTTT.